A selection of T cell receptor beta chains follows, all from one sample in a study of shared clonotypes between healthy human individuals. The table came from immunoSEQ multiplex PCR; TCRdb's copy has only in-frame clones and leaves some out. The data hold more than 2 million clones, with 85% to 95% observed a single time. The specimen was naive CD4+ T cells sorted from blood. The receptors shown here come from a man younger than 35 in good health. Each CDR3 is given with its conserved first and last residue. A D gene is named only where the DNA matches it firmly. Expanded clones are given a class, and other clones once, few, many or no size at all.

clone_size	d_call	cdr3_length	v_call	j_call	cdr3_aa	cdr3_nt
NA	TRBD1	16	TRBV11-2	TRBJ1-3	CASSSLDRGSGNTIYF	TGTGCCAGCAGCTCGCTGGACAGGGGCTCTGGAAACACCATATATTTT
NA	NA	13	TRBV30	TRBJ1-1	CAWRSDRGAKAFF	TGTGCCTGGAGAAGTGACAGAGGGGCGAAGGCTTTCTTT
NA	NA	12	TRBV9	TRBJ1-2	CASSPGDYGYTF	TGTGCCAGCAGCCCAGGGGACTATGGCTACACCTTC
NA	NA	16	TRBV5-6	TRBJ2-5	CASSLLAVKGGETQYF	TGTGCCAGCAGCTTGTTAGCAGTCAAGGGCGGGGAGACCCAGTACTTC
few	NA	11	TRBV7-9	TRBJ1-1	CASERDTEAFF	TGTGCCAGCGAGAGGGACACTGAAGCTTTCTTT
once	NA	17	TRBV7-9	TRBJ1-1	CASSSLRRGGKNTEAFF	TGTGCCAGCAGCTCCTTACGTAGGGGGGGAAAAAACACTGAAGCTTTCTTT
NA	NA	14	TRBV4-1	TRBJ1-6	CASSQDSGNSPLHF	TGCGCCAGCAGCCAAGATTCAGGCAACTCACCCCTCCACTTT
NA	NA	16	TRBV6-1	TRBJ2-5	CASSEWRTRGSKTQYF	TGTGCCAGCAGTGAATGGAGGACGCGGGGTAGTAAGACCCAGTACTTC
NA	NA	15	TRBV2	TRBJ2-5	CASSETEGYKKTQYF	TGTGCCAGCAGTGAGACGGAAGGTTACAAGAAGACCCAGTACTTC
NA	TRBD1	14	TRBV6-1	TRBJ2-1	CASRVTGGRNEQFF	TGTGCCAGCAGGGTAACAGGGGGCCGGAATGAGCAGTTCTTC
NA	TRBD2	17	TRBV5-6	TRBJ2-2	CASSYRTSGIDTGELFF	TGTGCCAGCAGCTACCGGACTAGCGGGATCGACACCGGGGAGCTGTTTTTT
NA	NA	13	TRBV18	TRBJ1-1	CASTTRTGTEAFF	TGTGCCAGCACTACCCGGACTGGCACTGAAGCTTTCTTT
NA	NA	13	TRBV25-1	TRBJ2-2	CASKTTNTGELFF	TGTGCCAGCAAAACCACGAACACCGGGGAGCTGTTTTTT
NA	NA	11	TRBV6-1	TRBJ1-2	CASSEWQGLAF	TGTGCCAGCAGTGAATGGCAGGGGCTTGCCTTC
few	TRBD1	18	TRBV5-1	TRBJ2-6	CASRTGIRTNSGANVLTF	TGCGCCAGTAGGACAGGGATCCGAACTAATTCTGGGGCCAACGTCCTGACTTTC
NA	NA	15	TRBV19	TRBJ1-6	CATLDTSSYNSPLHF	TGTGCCACCTTGGACACGAGCTCCTATAATTCACCCCTCCACTTT
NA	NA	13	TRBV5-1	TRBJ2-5	CASGPGPQETQYF	TGCGCCAGCGGCCCTGGGCCGCAGGAGACCCAGTACTTC
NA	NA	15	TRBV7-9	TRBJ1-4	CASSLSQATNEKLFF	TGTGCCAGCAGCCTTTCACAGGCAACTAATGAAAAACTGTTTTTT
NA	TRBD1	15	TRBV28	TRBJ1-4	CASSSPGGVYEKLFF	TGTGCCAGCAGTTCGCCAGGGGGCGTGTATGAAAAACTGTTTTTT
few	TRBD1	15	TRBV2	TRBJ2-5	CASSGTGAIQETQYF	TGTGCCAGCAGCGGGACAGGGGCGATCCAAGAGACCCAGTACTTC
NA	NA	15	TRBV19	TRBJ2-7	CASSRTDILHYEQYF	TGTGCCAGTAGTAGGACAGACATACTACACTACGAGCAGTACTTC
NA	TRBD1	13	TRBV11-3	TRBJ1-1	CASSSTDRVEAFF	TGTGCCAGCAGTAGTACCGACAGGGTGGAAGCTTTCTTT
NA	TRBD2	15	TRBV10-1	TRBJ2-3	CASTTPCGGPDTQYF	TGCGCCAGCACCACCCCCTGCGGGGGTCCAGATACGCAGTATTTT
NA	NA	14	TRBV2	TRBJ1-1	CASSEAGSYTEAFF	TGTGCCAGCAGTGAAGCTGGCAGTTACACTGAAGCTTTCTTT
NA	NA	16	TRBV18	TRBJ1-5	CASSPPSPRENQPQHF	TGTGCCAGCTCACCACCGTCTCCCAGGGAAAATCAGCCCCAGCATTTT
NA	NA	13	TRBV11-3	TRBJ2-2	CASSLDQTGELFF	TGTGCCAGCAGCTTAGATCAAACCGGGGAGCTGTTTTTT
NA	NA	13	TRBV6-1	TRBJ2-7	CASSEAALGEQYF	TGTGCCAGCAGTGAAGCCGCCCTAGGCGAGCAGTACTTC
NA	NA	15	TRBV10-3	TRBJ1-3	CAISERGISGNTIYF	TGTGCCATCAGTGAGAGGGGGATCTCTGGAAACACCATATATTTT
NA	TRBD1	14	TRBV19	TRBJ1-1	CASNPQGANTEAFF	TGTGCCAGTAACCCACAGGGGGCGAACACTGAAGCTTTCTTT
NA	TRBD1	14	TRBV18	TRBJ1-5	CASSGQGGNQPQHF	TGTGCCAGCTCAGGACAGGGAGGGAATCAGCCCCAGCATTTT
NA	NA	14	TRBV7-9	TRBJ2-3	CASSLMANVDTQYF	TGTGCCAGCAGCTTAATGGCGAACGTAGATACGCAGTATTTT
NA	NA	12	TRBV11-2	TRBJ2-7	CASSLVGYEQYF	TGTGCCAGCAGCTTAGTTGGCTACGAGCAGTACTTC
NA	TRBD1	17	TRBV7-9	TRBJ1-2	CASSSSDLGQGARGYTF	TGTGCCAGCAGCTCTTCAGATTTGGGACAGGGGGCGCGGGGCTACACCTTC
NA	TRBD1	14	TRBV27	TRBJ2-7	CASRAWDRESEQYF	TGTGCCAGCAGGGCCTGGGACAGGGAAAGCGAGCAGTACTTC
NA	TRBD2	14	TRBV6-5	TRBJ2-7	CASSYSGTSGEQYF	TGTGCCAGCAGTTACTCAGGGACTAGCGGCGAGCAGTACTTC
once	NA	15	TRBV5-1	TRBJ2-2	CASSLEQMNTGELFF	TGCGCCAGCAGCTTGGAGCAAATGAACACCGGGGAGCTGTTTTTT
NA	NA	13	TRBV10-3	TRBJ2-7	CAISESSPYEQYF	TGTGCCATCAGTGAGAGTTCTCCCTACGAGCAGTACTTC
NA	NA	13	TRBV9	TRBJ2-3	CASSSRLADTQYF	TGTGCCAGCAGCTCGCGACTAGCAGATACGCAGTATTTT
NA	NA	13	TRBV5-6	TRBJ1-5	CASSRGVGQPQHF	TGTGCCAGCAGCCGGGGGGTTGGGCAGCCCCAGCATTTT
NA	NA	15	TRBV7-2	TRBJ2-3	CASSLATKSTDTQYF	TGTGCCAGCAGCTTAGCCACTAAGAGCACAGATACGCAGTATTTT